The text below deals with one T cell receptor beta chain. Antigen specificity is unknown. This entry belongs to a study of shared clonotypes between healthy human individuals. General observations from the study: Investigators collected only blood, and repertoires in tissues likely differ.

The repertoire was sequenced with immunoSEQ multiplex PCR; TCRdb's copy has only in-frame clones and lacks some. The repertoire holds about 980,000 clones, with around 80% as singletons. The sequencing sample was made of memory CD4+ T cells sorted from blood. Described subset: CD45RA-negative fraction. This receptor was obtained from a man aged 18 to 30 in good health.

In DNA form, the CDR3 reads TGTGCCAGCAGCCAAGGGAGCGGGAGAAGAGGGGATGAGCAGTTCTTC. This encodes CASSQGSGRRGDEQFF. The gene calls are TRBV14 and TRBJ2-1; 8 bases are a match to TRBD2. V dropped 1 base and J dropped 8; count of bases not matched to a gene: 10. This CDR3 has 16 residues. Germline V CDR1 and CDR2: SGHDN, FVKESK.